The 2 T cell receptor beta chains reported below all come from one sample, sequenced in a study of early T cells in non-severe SARS-CoV-2 infection. TCRdb re-analysed the 5' RACE reads in MiXCR, keeping a single row per CDR3 protein. The sample holds some 71,000 distinct CDR3 sequences; roughly 13% are singletons and the top ten take around 15%. The sample comprised whole blood. The receptor source for this set is an adult who was a healthcare worker with PCR-confirmed SARS-CoV-2 infection or an uninfected control (not recorded which).

This clonotype was found many times. The V call is TRBV2, the J call TRBJ2-7; 8 bases are a match to TRBD1. The CDR3 has 13 amino acids. Germline trimming cut 8 bases from V and 4 bases from J; bases unmatched to any gene: 7. CDR1 is SNHLY and CDR2 is FYNNEI in the germline V gene. The DNA for the CDR3 is TGTGCCAGCTTCGGACAGGGAAGGTACGAGCAGTACTTC. Translating gives CASFGQGRYEQYF. Full variable domain (remainder filled in from reference TRBV2 and TRBJ2-7): EPEVTQTPSHQVTQMGQEVILRCVPISNHLYFYWYRQILGQKVEFLVSFYNNEISEKSEIFDDQFSVERPDGSNFTLKIRSTKLEDSAMYFCASFGQGRYEQYFGPGTRLTVT.

The rearrangement uses TRBV20-1 and TRBJ2-1; 9 bases fit TRBD2. The J segment lost 4 bases and the V segment lost 6 bases, leaving 7 bases of the junction unmatched. This CDR3 has 14 residues. Germline V lookup: CDR1 DFQATT, CDR2 SNEGSKA (reference sequence). This CDR3 reads CSAKPGLAYNEQFF. The CDR3 nucleotides are TGCAGTGCGAAACCGGGACTAGCTTACAATGAGCAGTTCTTC.